The present entry profiles one T cell receptor beta chain with its context. The data are from a study of long-term antiretroviral therapy in people with HIV. The germline CDR1 and CDR2 sequences are SGDLS and YYNGEE. The CDR3 extends over 12 amino acids. Between the trimmed V and J ends, which lost 0 bases and 5 bases, there was a span of 3 bases. The immunoSEQ assay was v3.0, run at survey level. Clones were sequenced by immunoSEQ multiplex PCR, and TCRdb holds only the in-frame ones, with some missing. This table has under 30,000 clones, 83% appearing once. This material consisted of unsorted PBMCs, taken 3 years after starting antiretroviral therapy. The V gene is TRBV9, the J gene TRBJ1-5; D is unclear. This clonotype was obtained from a young man with HIV. Written as DNA, the CDR3 is TGTGCCAGCAGCGTAGGGGATCAGCCCCAGCATTTT. Amino acids: CASSVGDQPQHF.